The source of this T cell receptor beta chain is a study of T cell repertoires in cytomegalovirus infection. One entry per CDR3 protein, called by TCRdb with MiXCR from the reads. The sample consists of roughly 230,000 distinct CDR3 sequences, over 15% of them appearing once. The CDR3 covers 16 residues. Trimming at V came to 5 bases and at J to 2 bases, leaving 11 bases not matched to a gene. Germline V gives CDR1 MDHEN, CDR2 SYDVKM. This sequence originates from a human donor in good health (CMV status not recorded). Some clones in this sample may be carry-over from other donors' samples. The material sequenced was CD8+ T cells from PBMCs. V is TRBV28 and J is TRBJ2-7; 8 bases match TRBD2. The CDR3 here is CASSEVAGGATYEQYF. The CDR3 DNA reads as TGTGCCAGCAGTGAAGTGGCGGGGGGCGCTACCTACGAGCAGTACTTC. Full variable domain (rest looked up from reference TRBV28 and TRBJ2-7): DVKVTQSSRYLVKRTGEKVFLECVQDMDHENMFWYRQDPGLGLRLIYFSYDVKMKEKGDIPEGYSVSREKKERFSLILESASTNQTSMYLCASSEVAGGATYEQYFGPGTRLTVT.